This T cell receptor beta chain was captured in a study of CD8 T cells in Susac syndrome. Across the study: Within the sequenced Susac syndrome patient group, about six exhibited active disease and roughly eight were in remission. When their blood was taken, patients with Susac syndrome were therapy-naive, taking corticosteroids, or taking intravenous immunoglobulin alone.

In blood CD8+ and CD4+ T cells, TCR beta underwent sequencing. Trimming removed 11 bases at V and 2 bases at J, with 8 bases between. The germline gives CDR1 MDHEN, CDR2 SYDVKM. The CDR3 loop spans 11 amino acids. Random hexamers were used to reverse transcribe roughly 0.5 to 1 ug of RNA. Amplification of TCR beta CDR3 spanned 54 Vbeta and 13 Jbeta via immunoSEQ multiplex PCR. TCRdb analysed the immunoSEQ multiplex PCR reads with MiXCR anew, one entry per CDR3 protein. The data hold some 150,000 distinct CDR3 sequences, with approximately 96% observed a single time. Sequencing was carried out using CD4+ T cells from PBMCs. The rearrangement links TRBV28 to TRBJ2-3; D is unclear. This receptor was identified in a human donor with Susac syndrome. The CDR3 DNA reads TGTGCCGCCGGCATCACAGATACGCAGTATTTT. Protein product: CAAGITDTQYF.